The 26 T cell receptor beta chains given below trace back to one sample, sequenced in a study of blood T cells in healthy people across ages. Using a J-beta primer mix together with a sample-barcoded 5' primer, a second PCR was run for about 6 to 11 cycles. In TCRdb, the 5' RACE reads were re-called with MiXCR into one record per CDR3 protein. This sample has about 1 million distinct CDR3 sequences, with more than 35% found just once. The sample taken for sequencing was blood. Source of these receptors: a woman aged 55-75 years in good health.

The chain combines TRBV27 with TRBJ1-2; D not certain. The CDR3 is 13 residues long. CDR1 and CDR2 from the germline V gene are MNHEY and SMNVEV (reference sequence). Trimming took 3 bases from V and 6 from J, leaving 11 bases between them. Here the CDR3 DNA reads TGTGCCAGCAGTTTCACTCGCCGGGATGGCTACACCTTC. Its translation: CASSFTRRDGYTF.

In regard to this clonotype: One end of the junction does not line up with germline, which may come from a read error. The chain has TRBV6-5 and TRBJ2-5; TRBD1 matches at 8 bases. Germline V lookup: CDR1 MNHEY, CDR2 SVGAGI. The CDR3 extends over 14 amino acids. The CDR3 DNA sequence: TGTGCCTGCAGTATCGACAGGGGCGAAGAGACCCAGTACTTC. This sequence encodes CACSIDRGEETQYF.

The chain recombines TRBV20-1 with TRBJ2-1; no firm D call. The germline V gene encodes CDR1 DFQATT and CDR2 SNEGSKA (reference sequence). The CDR3 is 16 residues long. Trimming took 1 base from V and 4 from J, leaving 17 bases between them. In DNA, the CDR3 is TGCAGTGCTAGAGGTCCCTCTAGAGCACTATACAATGAGCAGTTCTTC. Translation: CSARGPSRALYNEQFF.

The genes are TRBV5-1 and TRBJ2-7, with 7 bases lining up with TRBD2. In germline, CDR1 is SGHRS, CDR2 YFSETQ. The CDR3 is made up of 14 amino acids. Trimming took 4 bases from V and 7 from J; bases not matched to a gene: 11. The CDR3 nucleotides read TGCGCCAGCAGCGTTTTGGGCGGGAGTATGGAGCAGTACTTC. Its translation: CASSVLGGSMEQYF.

This clonotype was seen only a few times. This chain joins TRBV5-1 and TRBJ2-1, with D possibly being TRBD1 (7 bases). The CDR3 runs to 15 residues. Trimming shortened V by 2 bases and J by 5 bases, and 14 bases separated the two germline ends. The germline V gene encodes CDR1 SGHRS and CDR2 YFSETQ. CDR3 in amino acids: CASSLLGGGNNEQFF. The CDR3 DNA sequence: TGCGCCAGCAGCTTACTAGGAGGGGGCAACAATGAGCAGTTCTTC.

The chain has TRBV6-2 or TRBV6-3 and TRBJ2-5; D might be TRBD2 (5 bases). Trimming cost V 0 bases and J 11 bases, with 13 bases left between them. Germline loops: CDR1 MNHEY, CDR2 SVGEGT. CDR3 length equals 13 residues. The CDR3 DNA is TGTGCCAGCAGTTACTCGACCGGGAATGAGCAGTACTTC. Its translation is CASSYSTGNEQYF.

The chain joins TRBV13 to TRBJ2-7; possible D gene TRBD2, 7 bases. The CDR3 sequence is 14 residues long. V was pared by 5 bases and J by 2 bases, with 13 bases between. The germline V gene has CDR1 PRHDT and CDR2 FYEKMQ (reference sequence). The CDR3 region is CASSSGTTAYEQYF. CDR3 in DNA: TGTGCCAGCAGCAGCGGGACAACTGCCTACGAGCAGTACTTC.

The rearrangement uses TRBV2 and TRBJ2-1; 15 nucleotides match TRBD2. CDR1 and CDR2 (germline): SNHLY, FYNNEI. Trimming cost V 4 bases and J 12 bases; bases outside gene matches: 4. This CDR3 has 14 amino acids. CDR3 protein: CASSVGLAGGLQFF. The CDR3 DNA reads TGTGCCAGCAGTGTAGGACTAGCGGGAGGGTTGCAGTTCTTC. Full variable domain (missing parts from reference TRBV2 and TRBJ2-1): EPEVTQTPSHQVTQMGQEVILRCVPISNHLYFYWYRQILGQKVEFLVSFYNNEISEKSEIFDDQFSVERPDGSNFTLKIRSTKLEDSAMYFCASSVGLAGGLQFFGPGTRLTVL.

The chain carries TRBV6-5 and TRBJ2-1; tentatively, D is TRBD1 (6 bases). With 0 bases removed from V and 5 bases from J, the gap between germline ends came to 11 bases. This CDR3 spans 15 amino acids. The V gene's germline CDR1 is MNHEY and CDR2 SVGAGI. The CDR3 region has the DNA TGTGCCAGCAGTTACTCGGGACAACCTAACAATGAGCAGTTCTTC. Amino acids: CASSYSGQPNNEQFF.

This chain connects TRBV6-2 or TRBV6-3 to TRBJ2-7; D could derive from TRBD1 or TRBD2 (7 bases each). V was trimmed by 3 bases and J by 7 bases, leaving 19 bases between them. CDR3 length: 15 amino acids. The germline CDR1 and CDR2 sequences are MNHEY and SVGEGT. The CDR3 sequence: CASSYEGAGAGEQYF. CDR3 DNA sequence: TGTGCCAGCAGTTATGAGGGGGCGGGAGCTGGAGAGCAGTACTTC.

This clonotype was counted between two and nine times. The chain has TRBV29-1 and TRBJ1-5; 9 bases agree with TRBD1. The length of the CDR3 is 15 residues. Germline CDR1 SQVTM, CDR2 ANQGSEA. The V and J ends lost 7 bases and 7 bases, in that order; junction bases with no gene match: 14. The CDR3 sequence is CSENRDRDFCQPQHF. The CDR3 nucleotides are TGCAGCGAAAACCGGGACAGGGACTTTTGCCAGCCCCAGCATTTT.

This clonotype turned up a few times. The genes are TRBV6-6 and TRBJ1-4; 9 bases are shared with TRBD1. Germline-derived CDR1 and CDR2 are MNHNY and SVGAGI (reference sequence). The CDR3 covers 14 residues. V shed 4 bases and J 5 bases; nucleotides not matched to a gene: 2. For the CDR3, the DNA is TGTGCCAGCAGTTCGACAGGGGGAAATGAAAAACTGTTTTTT. It yields the protein CASSSTGGNEKLFF.

The rearrangement joins TRBV12-3 or TRBV12-4 to TRBJ2-5, with D unresolved. The CDR3 has 15 amino acids. Deletions cut 6 bases from V and 11 bases from J, with 25 bases between. For the CDR3, the DNA is TGTGCCAGCAGCCCTAGGCTCGGAGTGTGGGATGAGCAGTACTTC. Translating gives CASSPRLGVWDEQYF.

The V call is TRBV29-1, the J call TRBJ1-4; no definite D call. From germline, CDR1 is SQVTM and CDR2 ANQGSEA. CDR3 length: 14 amino acids. Trimming stripped 0 bases from V and 10 bases from J, with 15 bases between. Here the CDR3 reads CSVEDEPRTGKLFF. The CDR3 region has the DNA TGCAGCGTTGAAGATGAGCCTCGAACGGGAAAACTGTTTTTT.

The J gene is TRBJ2-5, the V gene TRBV27, with 7 bases fitting TRBD2. Germline V CDR1 and CDR2: MNHEY, SMNVEV (reference sequence). The V segment lost 8 bases and the J segment 0 bases; nucleotides outside the gene matches: 6. This CDR3 has 14 amino acids. The DNA of the CDR3 is TGTGCCAGCTCGACTAGCAGGTACCAAGAGACCCAGTACTTC. Its protein product is CASSTSRYQETQYF.

The chain recombines TRBV20-1 with TRBJ2-7; 7 nucleotides align to TRBD2. Trimming cost V 0 bases and J 2 bases; bases outside gene matches: 10. The germline CDR1 and CDR2 sequences are DFQATT and SNEGSKA (reference sequence). The CDR3 extends over 16 amino acids. In nucleotides, the CDR3 is TGCAGTGCTAGAGATCTAAGGCGGGAGCCGCCCTACGAGCAGTACTTC. Translated, it gives CSARDLRREPPYEQYF.

The chain links TRBV5-1 to TRBJ1-2; TRBD1 aligns across 9 bases. The junction had 4 bases not matched to a gene; V was cut back by 4 bases and J by 6 bases. The CDR3 is 13 residues long. CDR1 and CDR2 (germline): SGHRS, YFSETQ. Here the CDR3 reads CASSPGQGHGYTF. CDR3 sequence (DNA): TGCGCCAGCAGCCCCGGACAGGGGCATGGCTACACCTTC.

The V gene is TRBV6-1, the J gene TRBJ2-5, with 7 bases fitting TRBD1. The V segment lost 5 bases and the J segment 1 base; nucleotides outside the gene matches: 19. Germline V gene lookup returns CDR1 MNHNS and CDR2 SASEGT. CDR3 length equals 19 residues. CDR3 residues: CASSPLLADSRDSQETQYF. For the CDR3, the DNA is TGTGCCAGCAGTCCCCTACTGGCGGATTCCAGGGACAGCCAAGAGACCCAGTACTTC.

The V and J genes are TRBV20-1 and TRBJ2-1; 11 nucleotides agree with TRBD2. V lost 4 bases and J lost 4; bases outside the gene matches: 6. The CDR3 consists of 15 residues. Germline V gives CDR1 DFQATT, CDR2 SNEGSKA (reference sequence). This chain's CDR3 is CSAMPGTSGYNEQFF. Written as DNA, the CDR3 is TGCAGTGCTATGCCCGGGACTAGCGGATACAATGAGCAGTTCTTC.

The chain links TRBV2 to TRBJ2-1; D gene ambiguous. The end of the DNA is better explained by TRBJ2-7, so the J call may be wrong. The CDR3 length is 14 residues. CDR1 and CDR2 (germline): SNHLY, FYNNEI. The CDR3 region has the DNA TGTGCCAGTTCCCGGGCTCAACGTTGGAATGAGCAGTACTTC. This encodes CASSRAQRWNEQYF.

About this clonotype itself: An end of the junction does not agree with germline; a read error may underlie this. The V call is TRBV5-1, the J call TRBJ2-7, with 9 positions matching TRBD1. CDR3 size: 16 residues. Germline CDR1 SGHRS, CDR2 YFSETQ. As DNA, the CDR3 is TGCGCCAGCGGCTTGAACACCGGGACAGGGACCTACGAGCAGTACTTC. It translates to CASGLNTGTGTYEQYF. Complete variable domain (other parts from reference TRBV5-1 and TRBJ2-7): KAGVTQTPRYLIKTRGQQVTLSCSPISGHRSVSWYQQTPGQGLQFLFEYFSETQRNKGNFPGRFSGRQFSNSRSEMNVSTLELGDSALYLCASGLNTGTGTYEQYFGPGTRLTVT.

Only a few counts were recorded for this clonotype. The V and J genes are TRBV5-5 and TRBJ1-2, with 9 bases lining up with TRBD1. The junction had 9 bases not matched to a gene; V was cut back by 3 bases and J by 0 bases. The CDR3 sequence is 17 residues long. In germline, CDR1 is SGHKS, CDR2 YYEKEE (reference sequence). As DNA, the CDR3 is TGTGCCAGCAGCTCCTGGGACAGGGCGGGTTCTAACTATGGCTACACCTTC. This translates into CASSSWDRAGSNYGYTF.

This clonotype was counted at least ten times. Here the CDR3 DNA reads TGCAGCGTTGATAGCCTAGCGGAGGGACCTTTTTCAGATACGCAGTATTTT. Amino acid sequence: CSVDSLAEGPFSDTQYF. The chain has TRBV29-1 and TRBJ2-3; 7 bases agree with TRBD2. The length of the CDR3 is 17 residues. Germline-derived CDR1 and CDR2 are SQVTM and ANQGSEA. With V trimmed by 3 bases and J by 4 bases, 16 bases remained unmatched.

The chain carries TRBV7-9 and TRBJ2-4; the D gene is possibly TRBD2 (6 bases). The J call may be mistaken, given a closer DNA end match to TRBJ2-7. In germline, CDR1 is SEHNR, CDR2 FQNEAQ (reference sequence). This CDR3 has 15 amino acids. The CDR3 protein is CASSSGTSLSYEQYF. The CDR3 nucleotides read TGTGCCAGCAGCTCCGGGACTTCCCTCTCCTACGAGCAGTACTTC.

This clonotype was counted only a few times. The chain carries TRBV7-9 and TRBJ1-2; TRBD1 matches at 7 bases. Germline V lookup: CDR1 SEHNR, CDR2 FQNEAQ (reference sequence). The CDR3 runs 13 residues. V lost 4 bases, J lost 5 bases, and 4 bases stayed unmatched. CDR3 sequence: CASSWDSQYGYTF. The CDR3 bases are TGTGCCAGCAGCTGGGACAGCCAATATGGCTACACCTTC. The entire variable domain, with the rest obtained from reference TRBV7-9 and TRBJ1-2, is as follows: DTGVSQNPRHKITKRGQNVTFRCDPISEHNRLYWYRQTLGQGPEFLTYFQNEAQLEKSRLLSDRFSAERPKGSFSTLEIQRTEQGDSAMYLCASSWDSQYGYTFGSGTRLTVV.

This clonotype was counted only a few times. Compared with germline, one end of the junction differs, possibly owing to a read error. V and J are TRBV7-2 and TRBJ2-7; 9 nucleotides match TRBD1. CDR3 length equals 16 residues. CDR1 SGHTA and CDR2 FQGNSA come from the germline V gene. CDR3 region: CASTLIGDRVVYEQYF. CDR3 nucleotide sequence: TGTGCCAGCACCTTAATCGGGGACAGGGTAGTCTACGAGCAGTACTTC. Filled out from reference TRBV7-2 and TRBJ2-7, the complete variable domain reads GAGVSQSPSNKVTEKGKDVELRCDPISGHTALYWYRQSLGQGLEFLIYFQGNSAPDKSGLPSDRFSAERTGGSVSTLTIQRTQQEDSAVYLCASTLIGDRVVYEQYFGPGTRLTVT.